A single count supports the clone carrying this T cell receptor beta chain. Its antigen is unknown. This sample was included in a study of post-analysis software for immune sequencing data. The CDR3 is 15 residues long. Findings of the study overall: Five or six TRBV segments, TRBV5-6, TRBV5-1 and TRBV20-1 among them, were found more frequent in patients than controls.

cDNA libraries for TCR beta contained unique molecular identifiers. MiXCR, run by TCRdb on the PCR reads, gives a single entry per CDR3 protein. The table shows about 770,000 distinct CDR3 sequences, with about half occurring only once. This sequence joins TRBV12-3 or TRBV12-4 and TRBJ2-4; D uncertain. The DNA end favors TRBJ2-5, so the J call may be wrong. Sequenced: blood. This TCR derives from a girl aged 5-17 years with multiple sclerosis. Here the CDR3 reads CASSPDSVVGETQYF. The CDR3 bases are TGTGCCAGCAGTCCAGACTCCGTGGTAGGGGAGACCCAGTACTTC.